This T cell receptor beta chain was recovered during a study of blood T cell repertoires in COVID-19. Sequencing used immunoSEQ multiplex PCR; TCRdb keeps in-frame clones, though not all of them. The sample consists of approximately 210,000 clones, more than 65% of them appearing once. Trimming removed 6 bases from V and 6 bases from J, with 14 bases in between. The length of the CDR3 is 13 residues. The specimen was peripheral blood. The origin of this receptor is an elderly woman with acute or convalescent COVID-19. The V gene is TRBV12-3 or TRBV12-4, the J gene TRBJ1-2, with a tentative D call TRBD1 (5 bases). This chain's CDR3 is CASSWGGKDGYTF. In DNA, the CDR3 is TGTGCCAGCAGCTGGGGGGGGAAGGATGGCTACACCTTC.